The T cell receptor (beta chain) described here comes from a study of cytomegalovirus exposure and HLA in healthy donors. The study's findings and limits: Rare sequences made up most TCRs, while some public TCRs were found in many donors.

The CDR3 length is 16 residues. V dropped 4 bases and J dropped 0 bases, with 15 bases sitting between them. Germline V gene sequence: CDR1 LGHNA, CDR2 YNFKEQ. Repertoires were generated with immunoSEQ multiplex PCR, while TCRdb's copy carries only in-frame clones and drops some. The sample has 150,000 to 170,000 clones, approximately 86% seen once; the top ten hold around 22%. On this clone itself: The target antigen is unknown.

The source is a man between 18 and 35 years old in good health and CMV-seropositive. Source material: PBMCs. The V gene is TRBV4-2, the J gene TRBJ1-2; D is undetermined. CDR3 bases: TGTGCCAGCAGCCTTTCCGAGAGGGAGACTAACTATGGCTACACCTTC. Translated: CASSLSERETNYGYTF.